This entry lists 2 T cell receptor beta chains sequenced from one sample in a study of regulatory T cells in long-lasting Graves disease. For TCR beta, libraries came from iRepertoire HTBI primers and Arm-PCR of CDR3 regions. From the multiplex PCR reads, TCRdb called clonotypes with MiXCR, one entry per CDR3 protein. Among under 700,000 distinct CDR3 sequences listed, 15% to 20% were seen once. Time point reported: newly diagnosed GD, antithyroid drugs for less than 3 months. Making the TCR library involved RNA that had been extracted from PBMCs. The same sample was also studied in work on T cells in Graves' hyperthyroidism and ophthalmopathy.

Sequenced material: peripheral blood mononuclear cells (PBMCs), taken at new diagnosis, from a patient treated with antithyroid drugs. Receptors originate from a woman aged 35-60 years with Graves disease.

Many counts were recorded for this clonotype. The rearrangement joins TRBV20-1 to TRBJ1-1, with D maybe TRBD1 (5 bases). V was cut by 3 bases and J by 0 bases, with 14 bases left in between. Germline loops: CDR1 DFQATT, CDR2 SNEGSKA (reference sequence). The CDR3 is 15 amino acids. The CDR3 DNA is TGCAGTGCTAGGACGGGGGGAAACATGAACACTGAAGCTTTCTTT. Amino acids: CSARTGGNMNTEAFF.

In its sample, this clonotype was seen a few times. V is TRBV29-1 and J is TRBJ1-3; no firm D call. Per germline, CDR1 SQVTM and CDR2 ANQGSEA. Deletions cut 4 bases from V and 4 bases from J, with 5 bases between. The CDR3 is made up of 11 amino acids. The CDR3 here is CSVVAGNTIYF. The CDR3 coding sequence is TGCAGCGTTGTCGCGGGAAACACCATATATTTT.